These 7 T cell receptor beta chains came from one sample sequenced in a study of T-cell reconstitution after alpha-beta-depleted transplantation in children. Unique molecular identifiers tagged the TCRbeta library. MiXCR, run by TCRdb on the PCR reads, gives a single entry per CDR3 protein. The profile shows about 980,000 distinct CDR3 sequences, roughly 29% of them singletons. This specimen was PBMCs, mostly from graft donor cells, taken 360 days after TCRalphabeta/CD19-depleted stem cell transplant. These receptors were taken from a boy in the first two years of life who had a stem cell transplant for SCID, so the T cells may come from the graft donor.

This clonotype was seen more than once but under ten times. The V gene is TRBV7-4, the J gene TRBJ2-7; the match to TRBD1 covers 7 bases. With V trimmed by 1 base and J by 0 bases, 3 bases remained unmatched. There are 15 residues in the CDR3. The germline CDR1 and CDR2 sequences are SGHVT and SQSDAQ. The CDR3 protein is CASSLGRTGSYEQYF. CDR3 coding DNA: TGTGCCAGCAGCTTAGGTCGGACAGGCTCCTACGAGCAGTACTTC. Complete variable domain (other parts from reference TRBV7-4 and TRBJ2-7): GAGVSQSPRYKVAKRGRDVALRCDSISGHVTLYWYRQTLGQGSEVLTYSQSDAQRDKSGRPSGRFSAERPERSVSTLKIQRTEQGDSAVYLCASSLGRTGSYEQYFGPGTRLTVT.

The sample holds many counts of this clonotype. One junction end disagrees with the germline gene, perhaps due to a read error. V usage is TRBV5-1 and J usage is TRBJ2-7; D not resolved. CDR3 length: 11 amino acids. CDR1 and CDR2 (germline): SGHRS, YFSETQ. CDR3 sequence: CASSLGPEQYF. The CDR3 DNA sequence: TGTGCCAGCAGCTTAGGGCCCGAGCAGTACTTC. The whole variable domain, filled in from reference TRBV5-1 and TRBJ2-7, reads KAGVTQTPRYLIKTRGQQVTLSCSPISGHRSVSWYQQTPGQGLQFLFEYFSETQRNKGNFPGRFSGRQFSNSRSEMNVSTLELGDSALYLCASSLGPEQYFGPGTRLTVT.

This clonotype turned up a few times. The chain carries TRBV10-2 and TRBJ2-5, with 11 bases identical to TRBD1. The CDR3 sequence is 14 residues long. The germline V gene encodes CDR1 WSHSY and CDR2 SAAADI. The trim removed 6 bases at V and 6 bases at J, leaving 6 bases unmatched. The CDR3 bases are TGCGCCAGCAGAAGGACAGGGGGCGCGAAGACCCAGTACTTC. Its protein is CASRRTGGAKTQYF.

This clonotype was detected ten times or more. CDR3 amino acids: CSARETARDSLFGTQYF. The CDR3 coding sequence is TGCAGTGCTAGAGAGACAGCGCGGGACAGCCTCTTTGGTACGCAGTATTTT. The chain recombines TRBV20-1 with TRBJ2-3; a possible D gene is TRBD1 (7 bases). CDR1 and CDR2 from the germline V gene are DFQATT and SNEGSKA (reference sequence). With 0 bases removed from V and 8 bases from J, the gap between germline ends came to 24 bases. The CDR3 loop spans 17 amino acids.

CDR3 loop: CASSDRGLYGYTF. The CDR3 DNA reads as TGTGCCAGCAGCGACAGGGGCCTCTATGGCTACACCTTC. The chain joins TRBV6-1 to TRBJ1-2, with TRBD1 identical over 8 bases. The V and J ends lost 6 bases and 4 bases, in that order; junction bases with no gene match: 4. Per the germline V gene, CDR1 is MNHNS and CDR2 is SASEGT. This CDR3 region has 13 residues.

The chain joins TRBV4-1 to TRBJ2-3; TRBD1 matches 8 bases. CDR3 length equals 18 residues. The germline gives CDR1 MGHRA, CDR2 YSYEKL. V dropped 0 bases and J dropped 1; count of bases not matched to a gene: 9. This CDR3 is CASSQDQGPGQGTDTQYF. CDR3 nucleotides: TGCGCCAGCAGCCAAGACCAAGGGCCGGGACAGGGCACAGATACGCAGTATTTT.

This chain connects TRBV7-2 to TRBJ1-1; D call uncertain. Germline-derived CDR1 and CDR2 are SGHTA and FQGNSA. V shed 5 bases and J shed 1 base, with 14 bases lying between them. The CDR3 is made up of 15 amino acids. DNA of the CDR3: TGTGCCAGCAGCCGGGAAGGACTGCGGAACACTGAAGCTTTCTTT. Protein sequence: CASSREGLRNTEAFF.